This TCR beta chain was sequenced for a study of T cell responses to AZD1222 COVID-19 vaccine. Study-wide points: Close to half of spike-specific TCRs reportedly recognize unmutated variant regions.

TCRdb keeps only in-frame clones here, not all; method: immunoSEQ multiplex PCR. The sample lists more than 140,000 clones, around 91% seen once, with about 5.3% in the top ten. CDR1 SGHDN and CDR2 FVKESK come from the germline V gene. There are 13 residues in the CDR3. V lost 3 bases to trimming and J lost 4 bases, with 9 bases between them. In the case of this clone: Its antigen remains unidentified.

The source is an adult in good health. The chain combines TRBV14 with TRBJ1-2; TRBD1 is a possible D gene (5 bases). The sequences come from peripheral blood, collected on day 0 of AZD1222 vaccination. The DNA for the CDR3 is TGTGCCAGCAGCCATGGGACGGCCTATGGCTACACCTTC. Amino acid sequence: CASSHGTAYGYTF.